A single sample gave rise to the 24 T cell receptor beta chains below, sequenced in a study of CD8+ T cells in alopecia areata. Combined cutaneous lymph node cells underwent sorting by CD4, CD8alpha, NKG2D, NKG2ACE and additional markers. RNA, once extracted, was reverse transcribed into cDNA for use as the sequencing template. Assay used: immunoSEQ multiplex PCR; TCRdb lists only in-frame clones, some missing. The table lists about 19,000 clones, with no singletons. Sequenced sample: CD8+ T cells sorted from a lymph node. These receptors all stem from a C3H/HeJ mouse with alopecia areata. The MHC haplotype of this mouse line is H2-k.

Worth noting for this clone: Gene names are the mouse ones. The read ends 4 residues shy of where the CDR3 ends; the end is completed using the germline J gene. This chain links TRBV13-1 with TRBJ1-4, with D possibly matching TRBD1 (6 bases). The CDR3 runs to 12 residues. CDR1 is NSHNY, CDR2 SYGAGN, per germline. The CDR3 bases that were read are TGTGCCAGCAGACAGGGCGGCGAA. Amino acid sequence: CASRQGGE. The entire CDR3 is CASRQGGERLFF.

A note on this clone: Gene names are mouse gene names. The observed sequence ends 4 residues before the CDR3 terminus, with the missing tail filled in from the germline J gene. V usage is TRBV29 and J usage is TRBJ1-4, with TRBD1 identical over 7 bases. Germline-derived CDR1 and CDR2 are MSHET and SYDVDS. The CDR3 covers 15 residues. CDR3 DNA (partial): TGTGCTAGCAGTTGGCAGGGGGAGAGGGGCGAA. This gives the protein CASSWQGERGE. The whole CDR3 is CASSWQGERGERLFF.

The table lists this clone with a few counts. Each gene name is a mouse one. The CDR3 here is CASSWDWGAETLYF. The part of the CDR3 DNA that was read is TGTGCCAGCAGTTGGGACTGGGGGGCAGAA. This rearrangement joins TRBV19 to TRBJ2-3; 11 bases match TRBD2. From the germline J gene comes the end of the CDR3, since the read stops 4 residues before it. This CDR3 is built from 14 residues. Germline V lookup: CDR1 FNHDT, CDR2 SITEND (reference sequence). V shed 4 bases, J shed 3 bases, and the junction held 1 base outside the gene matches. Supplemented by reference TRBV19 and TRBJ2-3, the full variable domain reads GGIITQTPKFLIGQEGQKLTLKCQQNFNHDTMYWYRQDSGKGLRLIYYSITENDLQKGDLSEGYDASREKKSSFSLTVTSAQKNEMAVFLCASSWDWGAETLYFGSGTRLTVL.

As concerns this clone: Any gene name here is a mouse gene name. The read gets to within 4 residues of the CDR3 end, and the germline J gene fills in the rest. The gene calls are TRBV1 and TRBJ1-1, with D possibly matching TRBD1 (6 bases). Deletions cut 0 bases from V and 3 bases from J, with 11 bases between. The V gene's germline CDR1 is NSQYPW and CDR2 LRSPGD (reference sequence). The CDR3 is 15 residues long. The CDR3 here is CTCSAEQGKDTEVFF. Incomplete CDR3 DNA: TGCACCTGCAGTGCAGAACAGGGCAAGGACACA.

This clone occurred a few times. Gene names refer to mouse genes. The chain's CDR3 is CASSGGQGAPEQFF. CDR3 DNA, as far as it was read: TGTGCTAGCAGTGGGGGACAGGGGGCGCCT. The chain joins TRBV17 to TRBJ2-1; 12 bases match TRBD1. With the read ending 4 residues before the CDR3 end, the germline J gene is used to fill in that end. Per germline, CDR1 MNHDT and CDR2 YYDKIL. CDR3 size: 14 residues.

This clone came up many times. Germline and genes here are mouse. The sequence runs out 4 residues before the end of the CDR3; the remainder is reconstructed from the germline J gene. V usage is TRBV1 and J usage is TRBJ1-1; 12 bases line up with TRBD1. Germline lookup yields CDR1 NSQYPW and CDR2 LRSPGD (reference sequence). The CDR3 has 15 residues. The J segment lost 3 bases and the V segment lost 5 bases, leaving 4 bases of the junction unmatched. CDR3 loop: CTCSPGQGADTEVFF. CDR3 DNA, as far as it was read: TGCACCTGCAGTCCGGGACAGGGGGCTGACACA.

Turning to this clone: Germline and genes here are mouse. The read terminates 4 residues ahead of where the CDR3 ends, so the germline J gene completes it. V and J are TRBV19 and TRBJ1-2, with D maybe TRBD1 (6 bases). The CDR3 totals 15 residues. V was clipped by 4 bases and J by 0 bases, with 13 bases between them. CDR1 and CDR2 (germline): FNHDT, SITEND (reference sequence). The CDR3 loop is CASSPRDTSNSDYTF. The CDR3 bases that were read are TGTGCCAGCAGTCCTCGGGACACCTCAAACTCC. Full variable domain (missing parts from reference TRBV19 and TRBJ1-2): GGIITQTPKFLIGQEGQKLTLKCQQNFNHDTMYWYRQDSGKGLRLIYYSITENDLQKGDLSEGYDASREKKSSFSLTVTSAQKNEMAVFLCASSPRDTSNSDYTFGSGTRLLVI.

This clone was detected a few times. Gene names and germline refer to mouse. The read terminates 4 residues before the CDR3 end, so the remaining end is supplied by the germline J gene. The genes are TRBV16 and TRBJ2-1, with D unclear. Germline assignment: CDR1 SGHSA and CDR2 FRNQAP. CDR3 length: 11 residues. Trimming left V 6 bases short and J 5 bases short, with 5 bases between. The CDR3 protein is CASRTNAEQFF. The CDR3 bases that were read are TGTGCAAGCAGAACAAATGCT.

In this sample, this clone turned up a few times. The germline and genes are mouse ones. The read finishes 4 residues shy of the CDR3 end, and the germline J gene is used to complete it. The chain is built from TRBV19 and TRBJ2-7, with D perhaps TRBD2 (5 bases). The CDR3 runs to 11 residues. Germline lookup yields CDR1 FNHDT and CDR2 SITEND (reference sequence). CDR3 sequence reads: CASSWEYEQYF. The CDR3 bases that were read are TGTGCCAGCAGCTGGGAGTAT.

This clone appeared a few times. Mouse germline and gene names are used. The read ends 4 residues before the CDR3 terminus; that terminus is restored from the germline J gene. This sequence joins TRBV31 and TRBJ2-7; 7 bases map to TRBD2. The CDR3 totals 15 residues. Trimming removed 2 bases from V and 0 bases from J; junction bases left unmatched: 7. CDR1 GKSSPN and CDR2 SITVG come from the germline V gene. The CDR3 bases that were read are TGTGCCTGGAGTTCCCCCTGGGGGAGCTCCTAT. Its translation is CAWSSPWGSSY. The entire CDR3 reads CAWSSPWGSSYEQYF. Filled out from reference TRBV31 and TRBJ2-7, the complete variable domain reads AQTIHQWPVAEIKAVGSPLSLGCTIKGKSSPNLYWYWQATGGTLQQLFYSITVGQVESVVQLNLSASRPKDDQFILSTEKLLLSHSGFYLCAWSSPWGSSYEQYFGPGTRLTVL.

This clone was detected ten times or more. At residue 11, TCRdb's protein disagrees with the DNA translation; the protein shown here derives from the DNA. Genes here carry mouse names. The read falls 3 residues short of the CDR3 end, and the missing part is taken from the germline J gene. J is TRBJ1-3 and V is TRBV5; tentative D call: TRBD1 (6 bases). V dropped 6 bases and J dropped 0 bases, with 9 bases sitting between them. The CDR3 has 14 amino acids. Germline V gene sequence: CDR1 LGHNA, CDR2 YNLKQL (reference sequence). The part of the CDR3 DNA that was read is TGTGCCAGCAGTCACAGGGATTCTGGAAATACG. It specifies CASSHRDSGNT. The CDR3 reads in full as CASSHRDSGNTLYF.

A note on this clone: The gene names here belong to mouse. The read stops 4 residues short of the end of the CDR3; the missing end is completed from the germline J gene. This chain links TRBV13-3 with TRBJ2-4; D is undetermined. CDR1 is NNHDY and CDR2 is SYVADS in the germline V gene. The CDR3 has 13 amino acids. The CDR3 DNA, read in part, is TGTGCCAGCAGTGAAGCAGTCTCAAAC. Protein product: CASSEAVSN. The CDR3 reads in full as CASSEAVSNTLYF.

This clone was detected a few times. Mouse germline and gene names are used. The read is 4 residues too short to cover the CDR3 end, so that end is filled in from the germline J gene. The chain is built from TRBV13-2 and TRBJ2-5; 9 positions agree with TRBD2. The CDR3 is 13 amino acids. CDR1 and CDR2 (germline): NNHNN, SYGAGS (reference sequence). CDR3 amino acids: CASGLDWGDTQYF. CDR3 bases read: TGTGCCAGCGGCCTCGACTGGGGGGAC.

Turning to this clone: These gene names are mouse names. The read comes to an end 4 residues before the CDR3 does, leaving the germline J gene to fill in the end. The chain couples TRBV31 to TRBJ2-5, with 8 positions matching TRBD1. Per germline, CDR1 GKSSPN and CDR2 SITVG. V was pared by 0 bases and J by 2 bases, with 4 bases of the junction left unmatched. The CDR3 has 15 amino acids. The CDR3 sequence is CAWSLTGGIQDTQYF. Incomplete CDR3 DNA: TGTGCCTGGAGTCTTACAGGGGGGATCCAAGAC.

The sample holds a few counts of this clone. Mouse germline and gene names are used. Coverage ceases 4 residues before the CDR3 finishes, and the germline J gene fills in the end. This sequence joins TRBV31 and TRBJ2-1; D might be TRBD2 (5 bases). Germline V CDR1 and CDR2: GKSSPN, SITVG. This CDR3 is 13 amino acids long. V lost 2 bases to trimming and J lost 3 bases, with 8 bases between them. The CDR3 DNA, read in part, is TGTGCCTGGAGTGCTGGGCGCTATGCT. As protein: CAWSAGRYA. The full CDR3 reads CAWSAGRYAEQFF.

Note on this clone: Gene names and germline match the mouse. The sequence runs out 4 residues before the end of the CDR3; the remainder is reconstructed from the germline J gene. The chain couples TRBV19 to TRBJ1-2; D ambiguous. Germline V gene data show CDR1 as FNHDT and CDR2 as SITEND (reference sequence). Deletions cut 0 bases from V and 3 bases from J, with 6 bases between. The CDR3 contains 13 residues. The covered CDR3 bases are TGTGCCAGCAGTATAGCTCAGGACTCC. Its protein product is CASSIAQDS. The whole CDR3 reads CASSIAQDSDYTF.

With regard to this clone: Germline and genes: mouse. The read falls 4 residues short of the CDR3 end, and the missing part is taken from the germline J gene. Within the sample, other DNA sequences also encode this same CDR3. This chain joins TRBV19 and TRBJ2-1, with TRBD1 as a possible D gene (6 bases). CDR1 and CDR2 from the germline V gene are FNHDT and SITEND (reference sequence). The V and J ends lost 5 bases and 5 bases respectively, with 11 bases between them. The CDR3 consists of 13 residues. The CDR3 loop reads CASSMGQNAEQFF. The DNA read from the CDR3 is TGTGCCAGCAGCATGGGACAAAATGCT.

This clone came up a few times. Gene names are the mouse ones. The CDR3 protein is CASSAGEDTQYF. The CDR3 DNA, read in part, is TGTGCCAGCAGTGCAGGGGAAGAC. The J gene is TRBJ2-5, the V gene TRBV19; tentative D call: TRBD1 (6 bases). The DNA ends 4 residues before the CDR3 does, and the rest of the CDR3 is filled in from the germline J gene. CDR3 length: 12 residues. Germline V gene sequence: CDR1 FNHDT, CDR2 SITEND (reference sequence).

This clone was counted ten times or more. All gene names here are mouse names. The CDR3 extends 4 residues past the end of the read, so its final part is completed from the germline J gene. The rearrangement joins TRBV13-3 to TRBJ2-1, with unresolved D. The germline gives CDR1 NNHDY, CDR2 SYVADS. CDR3 size: 14 residues. Trimming cost V 4 bases and J 1 base, with 9 bases left between them. Incomplete CDR3 DNA: TGTGCCAGCAGTATCCAGCTCAACTATGCT. It translates to CASSIQLNYA. The CDR3 as a whole reads CASSIQLNYAEQFF.

This clone was seen many times. Gene names denote mouse genes. The read ends 4 residues before the CDR3 terminus; that terminus is restored from the germline J gene. The chain links TRBV19 to TRBJ2-7; TRBD1 matches 9 bases. The CDR3 contains 14 residues. Germline CDR1 and CDR2: FNHDT and SITEND (reference sequence). Germline trimming cut 0 bases from V and 2 bases from J; bases unmatched to any gene: 0. The covered CDR3 bases are TGTGCCAGCAGTATAGGACAGGGGGCCTAT. Its protein is CASSIGQGAY. In full, the CDR3 reads CASSIGQGAYEQYF.

This clone was recorded a few times. The listed genes are named as in mouse. The sequenced part of the CDR3 DNA is TGTGCCAGCAGTGATTCCCCGGGACTGGGGGCCTAT. Amino acids: CASSDSPGLGAY. The entire CDR3 protein is CASSDSPGLGAYEQYF. This chain joins TRBV13-1 and TRBJ2-7, with 11 bases lining up with TRBD2. With the read ending 4 residues before the CDR3 end, the germline J gene is used to fill in that end. V lost 1 base to trimming and J lost 2 bases; unmatched junction nucleotides: 5. Germline V gene lookup returns CDR1 NSHNY and CDR2 SYGAGN. This CDR3 comprises 16 residues.

There are a few counts of this clone. Each gene name is a mouse one. The DNA ends 4 residues before the CDR3 does, and the rest of the CDR3 is filled in from the germline J gene. The V call is TRBV19, the J call TRBJ2-3; D unresolved. V shed 1 base and J shed 1 base, with 10 bases lying between them. The CDR3 is made up of 15 amino acids. Germline V gene sequence: CDR1 FNHDT, CDR2 SITEND (reference sequence). CDR3 bases read: TGTGCCAGCAGTATAAGTTGGGTGGGTGCAGAA. This gives the protein CASSISWVGAE. In full, the CDR3 reads CASSISWVGAETLYF.

The sample holds a few counts of this clone. Mouse gene names apply. The read halts 4 residues ahead of the CDR3 end, with the missing end drawn from the germline J gene. The rearrangement links TRBV5 to TRBJ2-7; 8 bases agree with TRBD1. Germline lookup yields CDR1 LGHNA and CDR2 YNLKQL (reference sequence). The length of the CDR3 is 14 residues. The sequenced CDR3 bases are TGTGCCAGCAGCCGAGGCAGGGGGCTGTAT. Translated: CASSRGRGLY. The entire CDR3 protein is CASSRGRGLYEQYF.

This clone appeared many times. Genes and germline come from the mouse. Read coverage stops 4 residues before the CDR3 terminus; the germline J gene supplies the remainder. V usage is TRBV13-3 and J usage is TRBJ2-3; possible D gene TRBD1, 5 bases. The CDR3 has 14 residues. The V end was cut by 5 bases, the J end by 0 bases, with 10 bases between. Per the germline V gene, CDR1 is NNHDY and CDR2 is SYVADS. The sequenced CDR3 bases are TGTGCCAGCAGCCAGGGAACGAGTGCAGAA. Translated: CASSQGTSAE. The full CDR3 sequence reads CASSQGTSAETLYF.